This T cell receptor beta chain was sequenced for a study of cytomegalovirus exposure and HLA in healthy donors. General observations from the study: In vitro data verified a few CMV-associated chains as specific for CMV antigens. Cytomegalovirus-associated status was assigned to 164 TCR beta chains. High specificity and sensitivity for cytomegalovirus status were reported for the classifier.

With 4 bases removed from V and 1 base from J, the gap between germline ends came to 7 bases. This CDR3 is built from 13 residues. CDR1 is LGHNA, CDR2 YSLEER, per germline. The table came from immunoSEQ multiplex PCR; TCRdb's copy has only in-frame clones and leaves some out. This sample carries 100,000 to 150,000 clones, approximately 89% of them seen once, and the ten largest clones take over 3%. With regard to this clone: Its cognate antigen is unknown.

Sequenced: PBMCs. This chain links TRBV4-3 with TRBJ1-1; D perhaps matches TRBD1 (6 bases). The origin of this receptor is a man aged 30 to 39 in good health and CMV-seronegative. CDR3 sequence reads: CASSPQGNTEAFF. Here the CDR3 DNA reads TGCGCCAGCAGCCCACAGGGGAACACTGAAGCTTTCTTT.